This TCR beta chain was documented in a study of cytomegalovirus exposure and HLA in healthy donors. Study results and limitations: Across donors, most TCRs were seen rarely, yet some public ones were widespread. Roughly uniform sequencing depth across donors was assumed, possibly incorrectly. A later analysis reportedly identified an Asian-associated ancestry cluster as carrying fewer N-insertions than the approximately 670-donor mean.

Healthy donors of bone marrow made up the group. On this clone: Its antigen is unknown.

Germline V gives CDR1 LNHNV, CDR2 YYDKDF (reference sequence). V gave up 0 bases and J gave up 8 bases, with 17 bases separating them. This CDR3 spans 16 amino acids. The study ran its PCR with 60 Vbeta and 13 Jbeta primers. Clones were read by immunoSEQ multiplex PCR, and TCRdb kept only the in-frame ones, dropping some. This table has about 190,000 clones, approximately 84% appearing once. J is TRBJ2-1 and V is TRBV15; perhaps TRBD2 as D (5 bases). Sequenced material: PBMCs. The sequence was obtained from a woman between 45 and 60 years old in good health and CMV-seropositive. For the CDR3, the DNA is TGTGCCACCAGCAGAGAAGGCGGACTCCCCCGCGATGAGCAGTTCTTC. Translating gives CATSREGGLPRDEQFF. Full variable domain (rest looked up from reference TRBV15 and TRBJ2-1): DAMVIQNPRYQVTQFGKPVTLSCSQTLNHNVMYWYQQKSSQAPKLLFHYYDKDFNNEADTPDNFQSRRPNTSFCFLDIRSPGLGDTAMYLCATSREGGLPRDEQFFGPGTRLTVL.